This TCR beta chain was recovered during a study of cytomegalovirus exposure and HLA in healthy donors. The overall study: Later, an analysis reported that the 130 or so validation repertoires had used the same platform as the approximately 720 first-cohort repertoires. Study-wide results and caveats: The authors listed roughly 150 TCR beta chains as cytomegalovirus-associated. According to a subsequent analysis, TCR clusters from the first cohort were inclined to appear together in the 120 validation repertoires.

This clone was counted a single time. Its cognate antigen is unknown. Trimming left V 6 bases short and J 7 bases short, with 10 bases between. The germline V gene encodes CDR1 SNHLY and CDR2 FYNNEI. CDR3 size: 12 residues. The repertoire was sequenced with immunoSEQ multiplex PCR; TCRdb's copy has only in-frame clones and lacks some. Among about 95,000 clones listed, 85% were seen once. V is TRBV2 and J is TRBJ2-1, with TRBD2 as a possible D gene (6 bases). The source material was PBMCs. This TCR came from a man aged 18 to 29 in good health and CMV-seropositive. CDR3 protein: CASREGPNEQFF. The DNA of the CDR3 is TGTGCCAGCAGGGAGGGACCGAATGAGCAGTTCTTC.